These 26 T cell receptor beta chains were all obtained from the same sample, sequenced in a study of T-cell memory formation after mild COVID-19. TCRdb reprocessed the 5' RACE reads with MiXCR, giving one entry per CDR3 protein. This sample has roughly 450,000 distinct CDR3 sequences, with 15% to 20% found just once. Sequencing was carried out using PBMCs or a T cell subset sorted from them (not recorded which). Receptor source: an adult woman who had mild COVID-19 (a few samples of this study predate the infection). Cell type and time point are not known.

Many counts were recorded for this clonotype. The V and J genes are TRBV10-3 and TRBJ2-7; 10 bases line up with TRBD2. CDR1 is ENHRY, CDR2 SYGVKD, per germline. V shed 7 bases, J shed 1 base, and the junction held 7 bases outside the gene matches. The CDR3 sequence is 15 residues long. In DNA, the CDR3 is TGTGCCATCACCCCCGGACTAGCGGCATCCTACGAGCAGTACTTC. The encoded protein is CAITPGLAASYEQYF.

This chain's CDR3 is CASRGTANNQPQHF. Here the CDR3 DNA reads TGTGCCAGCAGAGGGACCGCGAACAATCAGCCCCAGCATTTT. The chain recombines TRBV12-3 or TRBV12-4 with TRBJ1-5, with D maybe TRBD1 (5 bases). V was trimmed by 6 bases and J by 3 bases, leaving 12 bases between them. The CDR3 totals 14 residues.

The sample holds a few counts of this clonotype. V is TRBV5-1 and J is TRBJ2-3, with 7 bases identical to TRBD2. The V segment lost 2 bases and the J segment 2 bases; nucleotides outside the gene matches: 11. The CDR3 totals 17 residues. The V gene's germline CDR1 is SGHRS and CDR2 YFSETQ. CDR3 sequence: CASSFLAADRDTDTQYF. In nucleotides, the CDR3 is TGCGCCAGCAGCTTCCTAGCGGCCGATCGGGACACAGATACGCAGTATTTT.

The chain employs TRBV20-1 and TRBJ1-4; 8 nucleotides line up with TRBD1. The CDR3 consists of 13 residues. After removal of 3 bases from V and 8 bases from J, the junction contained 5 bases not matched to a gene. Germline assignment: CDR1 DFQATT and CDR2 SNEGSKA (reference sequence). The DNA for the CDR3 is TGCAGTGCTAGCAGGGGGCTCAACGAAAAACTGTTTTTT. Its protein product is CSASRGLNEKLFF.

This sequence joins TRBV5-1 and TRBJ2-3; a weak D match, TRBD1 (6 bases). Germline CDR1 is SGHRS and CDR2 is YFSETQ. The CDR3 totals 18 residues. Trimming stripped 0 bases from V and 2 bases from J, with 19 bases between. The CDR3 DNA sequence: TGCGCCAGCAGCTTGGGTCTCGGGACATCACTCGCCACAGATACGCAGTATTTT. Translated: CASSLGLGTSLATDTQYF.

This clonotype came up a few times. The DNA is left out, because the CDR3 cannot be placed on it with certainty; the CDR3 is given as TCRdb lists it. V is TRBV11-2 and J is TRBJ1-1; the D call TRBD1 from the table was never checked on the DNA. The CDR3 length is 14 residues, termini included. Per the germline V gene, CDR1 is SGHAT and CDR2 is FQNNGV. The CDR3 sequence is CASLTFGGHTEAFF.

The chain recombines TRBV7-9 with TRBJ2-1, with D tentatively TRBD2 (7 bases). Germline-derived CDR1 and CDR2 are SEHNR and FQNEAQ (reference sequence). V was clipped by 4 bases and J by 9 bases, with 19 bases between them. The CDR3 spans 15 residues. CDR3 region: CASSSPGVRGGEQFF. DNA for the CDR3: TGTGCCAGCAGCTCCCCGGGAGTGAGGGGGGGTGAGCAGTTCTTC.

The CDR3 DNA follows: TGTGCCAGCAGCCAGTTAGACAGTAACTATGGCTACACCTTC. This gives the protein CASSQLDSNYGYTF. The V call is TRBV3-1, the J call TRBJ1-2, with a tentative D call TRBD1 (5 bases). The V end lost 3 bases, the J end lost 1 base, and 9 bases lay between the germline ends. Looked up from germline, CDR1 is LGHDT and CDR2 is YNNKEL (reference sequence). CDR3 length: 14 amino acids.

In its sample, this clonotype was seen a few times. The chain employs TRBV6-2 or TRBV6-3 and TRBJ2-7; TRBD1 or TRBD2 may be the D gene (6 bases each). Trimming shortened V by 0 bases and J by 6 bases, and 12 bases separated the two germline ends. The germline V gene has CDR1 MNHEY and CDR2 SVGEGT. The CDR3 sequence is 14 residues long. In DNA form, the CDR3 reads TGTGCCAGCAGTTACTCGTCCGGGGGCATCGAGCAGTACTTC. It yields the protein CASSYSSGGIEQYF.

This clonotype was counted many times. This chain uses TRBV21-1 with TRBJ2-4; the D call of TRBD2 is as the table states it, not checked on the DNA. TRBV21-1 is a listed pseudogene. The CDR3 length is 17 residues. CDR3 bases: TGTGCCAGCAGCAAACCCTCTAGCGGGAGGGATAAAAACATTCAGTACTTC. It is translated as CASSKPSSGRDKNIQYF.

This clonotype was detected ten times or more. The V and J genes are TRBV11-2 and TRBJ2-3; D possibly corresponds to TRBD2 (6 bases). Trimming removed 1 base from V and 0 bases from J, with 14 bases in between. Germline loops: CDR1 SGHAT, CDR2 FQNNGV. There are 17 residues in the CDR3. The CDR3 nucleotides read TGTGCCAGCAGCTTAGGAAGATTAGCGGATAGCACAGATACGCAGTATTTT. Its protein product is CASSLGRLADSTDTQYF.

The CDR3 loop reads CAISELWRGTEAFF. Written as DNA, the CDR3 is TGTGCCATCAGTGAGCTGTGGAGGGGCACTGAAGCTTTCTTT. The V gene is TRBV10-3, the J gene TRBJ1-1, with a tentative D call TRBD1 (5 bases). The CDR3 consists of 14 residues. Per germline, CDR1 ENHRY and CDR2 SYGVKD. The V and J ends lost 2 bases and 4 bases respectively, with 11 bases between them.

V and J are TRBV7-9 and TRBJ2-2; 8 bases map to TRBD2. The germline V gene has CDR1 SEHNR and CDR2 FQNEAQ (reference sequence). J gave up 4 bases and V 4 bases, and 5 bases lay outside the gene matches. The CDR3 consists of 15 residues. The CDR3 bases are TGTGCCAGCAGCTCGGAGCGGGAGCGCACCGGGGAGCTGTTTTTT. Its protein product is CASSSERERTGELFF. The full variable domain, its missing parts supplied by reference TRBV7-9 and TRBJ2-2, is DTGVSQNPRHKITKRGQNVTFRCDPISEHNRLYWYRQTLGQGPEFLTYFQNEAQLEKSRLLSDRFSAERPKGSFSTLEIQRTEQGDSAMYLCASSSERERTGELFFGEGSRLTVL.

The CDR3 DNA sequence: TGCGCCAGCAGCTTGGAAACTAAGGGTTTGAACACCGGGGAGCTGTTTTTT. It encodes CASSLETKGLNTGELFF. The V and J genes are TRBV5-1 and TRBJ2-2; D remains ambiguous. With 0 bases removed from V and 1 base from J, the gap between germline ends came to 13 bases. This CDR3 has 17 amino acids. The germline gives CDR1 SGHRS, CDR2 YFSETQ. The variable domain in full, completed from reference TRBV5-1 and TRBJ2-2, reads KAGVTQTPRYLIKTRGQQVTLSCSPISGHRSVSWYQQTPGQGLQFLFEYFSETQRNKGNFPGRFSGRQFSNSRSEMNVSTLELGDSALYLCASSLETKGLNTGELFFGEGSRLTVL.

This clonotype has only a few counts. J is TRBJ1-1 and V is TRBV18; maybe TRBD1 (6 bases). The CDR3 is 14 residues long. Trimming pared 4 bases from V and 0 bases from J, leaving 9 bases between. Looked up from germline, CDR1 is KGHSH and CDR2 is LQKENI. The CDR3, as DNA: TGTGCCAGCTCACGGACAGTAATGAACACTGAAGCTTTCTTT. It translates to CASSRTVMNTEAFF. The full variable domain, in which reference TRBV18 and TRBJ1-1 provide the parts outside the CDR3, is NAGVMQNPRHLVRRRGQEARLRCSPMKGHSHVYWYRQLPEEGLKFMVYLQKENIIDESGMPKERFSAEFPKEGPSILRIQQVVRGDSAAYFCASSRTVMNTEAFFGQGTRLTVV.

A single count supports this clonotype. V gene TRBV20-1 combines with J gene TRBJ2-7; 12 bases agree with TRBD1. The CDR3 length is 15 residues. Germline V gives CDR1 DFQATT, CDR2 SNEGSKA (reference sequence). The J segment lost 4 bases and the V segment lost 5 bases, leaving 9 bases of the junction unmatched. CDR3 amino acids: CSAGRRDRGRYEQYF. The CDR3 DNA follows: TGCAGTGCTGGACGCCGGGACAGGGGGCGATACGAGCAGTACTTC.

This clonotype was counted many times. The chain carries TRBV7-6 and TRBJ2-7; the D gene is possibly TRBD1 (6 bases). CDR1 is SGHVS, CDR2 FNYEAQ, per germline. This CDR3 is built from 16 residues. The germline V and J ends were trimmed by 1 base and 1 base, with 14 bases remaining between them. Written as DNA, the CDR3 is TGTGCCAGCAGCTTAGGGGGGCTGGGGTCGTCCTACGAGCAGTACTTC. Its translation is CASSLGGLGSSYEQYF.

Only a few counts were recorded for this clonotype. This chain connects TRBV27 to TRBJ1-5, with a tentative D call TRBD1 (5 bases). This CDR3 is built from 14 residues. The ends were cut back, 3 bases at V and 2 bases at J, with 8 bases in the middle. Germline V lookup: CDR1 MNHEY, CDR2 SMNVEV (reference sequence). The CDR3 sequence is CASSFAGGNQPQHF. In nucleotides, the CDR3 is TGTGCCAGCAGTTTCGCGGGGGGCAATCAGCCCCAGCATTTT.

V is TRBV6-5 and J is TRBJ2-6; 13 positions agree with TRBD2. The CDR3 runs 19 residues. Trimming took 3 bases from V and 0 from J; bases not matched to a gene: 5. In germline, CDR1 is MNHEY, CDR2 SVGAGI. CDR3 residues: CASSYGLAGVPSGANVLTF. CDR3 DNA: TGTGCCAGCAGTTATGGACTAGCGGGAGTTCCCTCTGGGGCCAACGTCCTGACTTTC.

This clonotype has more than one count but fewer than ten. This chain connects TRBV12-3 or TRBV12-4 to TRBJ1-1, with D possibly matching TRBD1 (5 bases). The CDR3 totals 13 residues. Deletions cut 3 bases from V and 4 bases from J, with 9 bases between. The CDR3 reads CASSFGGFTEAFF. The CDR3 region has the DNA TGTGCCAGCAGTTTTGGGGGGTTCACTGAAGCTTTCTTT.

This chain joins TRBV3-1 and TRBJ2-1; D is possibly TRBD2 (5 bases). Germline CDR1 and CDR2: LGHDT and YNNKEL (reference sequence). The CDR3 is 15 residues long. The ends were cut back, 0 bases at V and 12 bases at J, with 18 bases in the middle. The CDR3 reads CASSQEAVLGSGQFF. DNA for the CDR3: TGTGCCAGCAGCCAAGAAGCTGTCCTAGGGAGTGGGCAGTTCTTC.

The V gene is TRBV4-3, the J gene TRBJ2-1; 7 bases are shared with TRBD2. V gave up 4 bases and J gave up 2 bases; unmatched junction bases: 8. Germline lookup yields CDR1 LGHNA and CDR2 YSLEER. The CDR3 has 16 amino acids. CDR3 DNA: TGCGCCAGCAGCCCGGGCCCCGGGAGGCCCTACAATGAGCAGTTCTTC. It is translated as CASSPGPGRPYNEQFF.

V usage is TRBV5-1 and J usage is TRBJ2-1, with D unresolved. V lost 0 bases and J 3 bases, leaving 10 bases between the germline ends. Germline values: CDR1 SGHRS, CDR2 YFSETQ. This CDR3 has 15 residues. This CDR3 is CASSLAVGRYNEQFF. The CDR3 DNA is TGCGCCAGCAGCTTGGCCGTGGGCCGCTACAATGAGCAGTTCTTC.

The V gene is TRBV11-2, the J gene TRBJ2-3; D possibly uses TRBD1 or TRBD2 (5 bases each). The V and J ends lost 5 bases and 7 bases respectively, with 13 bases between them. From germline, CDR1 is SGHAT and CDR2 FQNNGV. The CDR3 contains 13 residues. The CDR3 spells CASSQGAIYTQYF. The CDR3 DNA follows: TGTGCCAGCAGCCAGGGAGCCATTTATACGCAGTATTTT.

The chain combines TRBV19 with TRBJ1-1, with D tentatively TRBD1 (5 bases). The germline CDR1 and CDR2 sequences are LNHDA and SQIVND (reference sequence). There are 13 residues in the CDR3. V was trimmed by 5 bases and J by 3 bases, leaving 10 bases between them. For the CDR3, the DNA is TGTGCCAGTAGTGGGGGGTCTCACACTGAAGCTTTCTTT. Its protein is CASSGGSHTEAFF.

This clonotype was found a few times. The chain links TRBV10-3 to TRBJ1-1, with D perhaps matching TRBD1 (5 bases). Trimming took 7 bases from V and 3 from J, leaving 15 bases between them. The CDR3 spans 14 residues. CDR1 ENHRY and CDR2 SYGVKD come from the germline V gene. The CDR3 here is CAIMRGIDDTEAFF. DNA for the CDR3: TGTGCCATCATGAGGGGCATTGATGACACTGAAGCTTTCTTT.